This T cell receptor (beta chain) comes out of a study of cytomegalovirus exposure and HLA in healthy donors. It was with 60 Vbeta and 13 Jbeta primers that the PCR ran. Produced via immunoSEQ multiplex PCR; TCRdb's table is partial and in-frame only. This sample yields about 120,000 clones, of which more than 60% are seen a single time; under 3.5% belongs to the top ten. This clone was seen only once. The trim removed 3 bases at V and 7 bases at J, leaving 8 bases unmatched. CDR1 is GTSNPN, CDR2 SVGIG, per germline (reference sequence). CDR3 size: 13 residues. The source is a female donor in good health and CMV-seronegative. The sample consisted of PBMCs. The chain is built from TRBV30 and TRBJ1-2; 7 nucleotides agree with TRBD1. In nucleotides, the CDR3 is TGTGCCTGGAGCGCCGACAGGGAATCTGGCTACACCTTC. Translation gives CAWSADRESGYTF.